Sequencing of this T cell receptor (beta chain) was carried out in a study of identifying expanded T cells in peripheral blood. Assay: immunoSEQ multiplex PCR; the TCRdb copy retains only in-frame clones and omits some. The repertoire consists of approximately 92,000 clones, with roughly 85% occurring once and the leading ten covering less than 5%. The study's findings and limits: Clone count variance between approximately 2-week samples rose with total template count. Differentially abundant clones: around 1.2 between replicates, about 15 at around 14 days, 19 to 20 at four.

During the collection period, no donor immune events like infections were recorded. The V gene lost 8 bases and the J gene lost 4 bases, with 12 bases spanning the gap. The V gene's germline CDR1 is MNHEY and CDR2 SMNVEV (reference sequence). The CDR3 spans 14 residues. Remarks on this clone: Its cognate antigen is unknown.

V usage is TRBV27 and J usage is TRBJ1-6, with a possible D match to TRBD1 (6 bases). The sequencing input was blood. This receptor was identified in a person aged 18 to 75 in good health. The CDR3 here is CASGRTAYNSPLHF. The CDR3 nucleotides are TGTGCCAGCGGACGGACAGCGTATAATTCACCCCTCCACTTT.